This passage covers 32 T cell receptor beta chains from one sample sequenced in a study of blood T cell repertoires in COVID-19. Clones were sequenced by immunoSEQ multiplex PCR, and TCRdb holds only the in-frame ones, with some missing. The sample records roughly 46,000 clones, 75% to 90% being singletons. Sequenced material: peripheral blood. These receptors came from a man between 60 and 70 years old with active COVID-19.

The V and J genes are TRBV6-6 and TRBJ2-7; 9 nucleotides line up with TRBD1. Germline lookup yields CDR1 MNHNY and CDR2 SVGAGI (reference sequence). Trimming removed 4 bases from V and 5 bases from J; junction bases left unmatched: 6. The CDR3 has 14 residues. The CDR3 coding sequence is TGTGCCAGCAGTTCCCCGGGACAGGGAGACGAGCAGTACTTC. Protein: CASSSPGQGDEQYF.

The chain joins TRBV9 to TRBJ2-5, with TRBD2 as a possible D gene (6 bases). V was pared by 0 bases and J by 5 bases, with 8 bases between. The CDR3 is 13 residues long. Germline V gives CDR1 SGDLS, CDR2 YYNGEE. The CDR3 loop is CASSVAAGETQYF. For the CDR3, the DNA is TGTGCCAGCAGCGTAGCCGCGGGGGAGACCCAGTACTTC.

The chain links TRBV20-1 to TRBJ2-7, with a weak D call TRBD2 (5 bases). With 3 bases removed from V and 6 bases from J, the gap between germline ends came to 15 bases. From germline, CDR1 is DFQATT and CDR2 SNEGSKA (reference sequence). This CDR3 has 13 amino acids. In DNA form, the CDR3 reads TGCAGTGCTAGTTATTACCGGGGTGGCGAGCAGTACTTC. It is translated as CSASYYRGGEQYF.

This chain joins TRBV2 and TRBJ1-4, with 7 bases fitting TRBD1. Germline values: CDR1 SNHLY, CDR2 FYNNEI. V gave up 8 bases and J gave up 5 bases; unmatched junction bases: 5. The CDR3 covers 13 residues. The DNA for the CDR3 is TGTGCCAGCGCTCGGGACAGAAATGAAAAACTGTTTTTT. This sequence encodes CASARDRNEKLFF. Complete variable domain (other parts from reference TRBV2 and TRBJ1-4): EPEVTQTPSHQVTQMGQEVILRCVPISNHLYFYWYRQILGQKVEFLVSFYNNEISEKSEIFDDQFSVERPDGSNFTLKIRSTKLEDSAMYFCASARDRNEKLFFGSGTQLSVL.

The CDR3 is CASSRPGQGWYGYTF. The CDR3 DNA sequence: TGTGCCAGCAGCCGGCCGGGACAGGGATGGTATGGCTACACCTTC. The chain has TRBV5-4 and TRBJ1-2; 9 nucleotides match TRBD1. Germline CDR1 SGHNT, CDR2 YYREEE (reference sequence). V lost 4 bases to trimming and J lost 5 bases; unmatched junction nucleotides: 9. CDR3 length: 15 amino acids.

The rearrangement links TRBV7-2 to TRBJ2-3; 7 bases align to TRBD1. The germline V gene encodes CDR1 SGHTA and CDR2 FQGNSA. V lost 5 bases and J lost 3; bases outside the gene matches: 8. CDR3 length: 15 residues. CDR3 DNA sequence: TGTGCCAGCAGCCCCCGGACAGGAACTACAGATACGCAGTATTTT. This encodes CASSPRTGTTDTQYF.

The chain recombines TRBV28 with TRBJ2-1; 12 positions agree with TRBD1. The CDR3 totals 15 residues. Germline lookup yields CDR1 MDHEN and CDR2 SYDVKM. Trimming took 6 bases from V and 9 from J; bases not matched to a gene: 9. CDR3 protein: CASSTGQGAPFEQFF. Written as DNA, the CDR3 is TGTGCCAGCAGCACGGGACAGGGGGCGCCTTTTGAGCAGTTCTTC.

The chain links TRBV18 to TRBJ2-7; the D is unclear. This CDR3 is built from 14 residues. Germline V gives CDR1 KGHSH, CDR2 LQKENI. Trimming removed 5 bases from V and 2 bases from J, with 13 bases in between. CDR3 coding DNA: TGTGCCAGCTCAAGGCAGACGGAGACCTACGAGCAGTACTTC. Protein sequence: CASSRQTETYEQYF.

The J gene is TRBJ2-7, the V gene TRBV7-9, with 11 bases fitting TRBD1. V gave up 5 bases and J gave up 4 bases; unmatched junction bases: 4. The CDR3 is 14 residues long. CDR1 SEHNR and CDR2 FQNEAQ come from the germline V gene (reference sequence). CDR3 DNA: TGTGCCAGCAGCCACCGGGACAGGGGGTACGAGCAGTACTTC. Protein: CASSHRDRGYEQYF.

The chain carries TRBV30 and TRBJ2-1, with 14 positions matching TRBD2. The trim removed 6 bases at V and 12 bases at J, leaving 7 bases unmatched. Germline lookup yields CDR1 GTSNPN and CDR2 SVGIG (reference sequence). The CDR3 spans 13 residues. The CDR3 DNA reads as TGTGCCTGTCAAGGACTAGCGGGAGGCCGGCAGTTCTTC. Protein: CACQGLAGGRQFF.

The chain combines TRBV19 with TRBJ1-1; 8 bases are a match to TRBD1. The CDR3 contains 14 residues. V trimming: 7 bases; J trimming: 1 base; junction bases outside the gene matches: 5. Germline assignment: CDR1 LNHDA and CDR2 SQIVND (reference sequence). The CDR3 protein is CASIQGAGNTEAFF. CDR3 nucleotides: TGTGCCAGTATTCAGGGGGCGGGGAACACTGAAGCTTTCTTT. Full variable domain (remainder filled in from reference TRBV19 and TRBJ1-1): DGGITQSPKYLFRKEGQNVTLSCEQNLNHDAMYWYRQDPGQGLRLIYYSQIVNDFQKGDIAEGYSVSREKKESFPLTVTSAQKNPTAFYLCASIQGAGNTEAFFGQGTRLTVV.

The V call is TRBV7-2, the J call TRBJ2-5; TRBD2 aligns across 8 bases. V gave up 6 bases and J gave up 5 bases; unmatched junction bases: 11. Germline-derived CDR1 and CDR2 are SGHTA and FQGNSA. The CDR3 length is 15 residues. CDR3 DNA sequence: TGTGCCAGCAGTAACGGGGGGGCCGCGGGGGAGACCCAGTACTTC. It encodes CASSNGGAAGETQYF.

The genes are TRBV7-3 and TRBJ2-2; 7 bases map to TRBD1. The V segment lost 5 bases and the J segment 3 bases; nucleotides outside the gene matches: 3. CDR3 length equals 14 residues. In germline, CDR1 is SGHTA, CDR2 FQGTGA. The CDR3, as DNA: TGTGCCAGCAGCCCAGGACAGGACACCGGGGAGCTGTTTTTT. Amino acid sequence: CASSPGQDTGELFF.

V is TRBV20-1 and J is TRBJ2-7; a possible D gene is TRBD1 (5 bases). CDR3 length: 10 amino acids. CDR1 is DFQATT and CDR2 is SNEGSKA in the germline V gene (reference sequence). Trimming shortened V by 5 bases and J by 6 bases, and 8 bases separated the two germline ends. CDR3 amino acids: CSAPDSEQYF. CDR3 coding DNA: TGCAGTGCTCCCGACAGCGAGCAGTACTTC.

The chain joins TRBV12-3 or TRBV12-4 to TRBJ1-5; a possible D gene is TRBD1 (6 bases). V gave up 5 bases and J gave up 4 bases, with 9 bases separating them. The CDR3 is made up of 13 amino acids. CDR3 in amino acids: CASSPQGNQPQHF. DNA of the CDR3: TGTGCCAGCAGTCCTCAGGGGAATCAGCCCCAGCATTTT.

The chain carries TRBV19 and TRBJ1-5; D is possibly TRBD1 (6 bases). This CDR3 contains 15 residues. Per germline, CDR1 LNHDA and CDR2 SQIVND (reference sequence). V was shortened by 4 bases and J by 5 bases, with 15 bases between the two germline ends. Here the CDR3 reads CASSTQGNGYQPQHF. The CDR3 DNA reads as TGTGCCAGTAGTACCCAGGGGAACGGATATCAGCCCCAGCATTTT.

CDR3 bases: TGTGCCAGCTCAGCCGGACTAGCGGAAGCCAATGAGCAGTTCTTC. Its translation: CASSAGLAEANEQFF. This chain uses TRBV18 with TRBJ2-1, with 10 bases that match TRBD2. Germline values: CDR1 KGHSH, CDR2 LQKENI. Unmatched junction bases numbered 7, after V lost 5 bases and J lost 6 bases. The CDR3 has 15 amino acids.

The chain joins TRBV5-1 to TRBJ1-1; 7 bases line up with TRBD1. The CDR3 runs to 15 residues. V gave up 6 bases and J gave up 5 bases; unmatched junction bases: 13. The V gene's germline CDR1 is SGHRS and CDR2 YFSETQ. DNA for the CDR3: TGCGCCAGCACAAGAGCGACAGGGCAGGGAACTGAAGCTTTCTTT. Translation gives CASTRATGQGTEAFF.

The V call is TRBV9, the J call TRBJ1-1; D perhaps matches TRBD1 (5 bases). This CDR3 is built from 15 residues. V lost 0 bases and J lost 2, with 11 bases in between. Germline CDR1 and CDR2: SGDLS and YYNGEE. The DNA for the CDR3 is TGTGCCAGCAGCGTAGGATTGACAGATAACACTGAAGCTTTCTTT. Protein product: CASSVGLTDNTEAFF.

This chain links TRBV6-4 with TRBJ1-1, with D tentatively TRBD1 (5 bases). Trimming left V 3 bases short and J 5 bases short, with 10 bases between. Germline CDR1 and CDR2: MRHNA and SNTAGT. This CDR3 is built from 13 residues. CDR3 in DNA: TGTGCCAGCAGTGAGGTGGCAGGGACTGAAGCTTTCTTT. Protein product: CASSEVAGTEAFF.

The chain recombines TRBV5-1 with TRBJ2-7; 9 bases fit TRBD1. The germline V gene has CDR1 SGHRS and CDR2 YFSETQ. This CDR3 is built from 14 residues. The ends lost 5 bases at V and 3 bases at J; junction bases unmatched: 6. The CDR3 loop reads CASSGTGQGYEQYF. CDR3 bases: TGCGCCAGCAGTGGTACGGGACAGGGCTACGAGCAGTACTTC.

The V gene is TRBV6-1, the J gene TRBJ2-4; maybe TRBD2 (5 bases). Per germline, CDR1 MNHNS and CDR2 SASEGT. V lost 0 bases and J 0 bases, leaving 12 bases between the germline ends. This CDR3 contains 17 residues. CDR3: CASSEARRSLAKNIQYF. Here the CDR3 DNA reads TGTGCCAGCAGTGAAGCGAGGAGGAGTTTAGCCAAAAACATTCAGTACTTC.

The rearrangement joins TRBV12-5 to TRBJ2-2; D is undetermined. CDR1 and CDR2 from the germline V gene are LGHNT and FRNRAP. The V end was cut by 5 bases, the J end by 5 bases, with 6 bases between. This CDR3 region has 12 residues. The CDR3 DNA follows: TGTGCTAGTGGTCTCCTTACCGGGGAGCTGTTTTTT. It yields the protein CASGLLTGELFF.

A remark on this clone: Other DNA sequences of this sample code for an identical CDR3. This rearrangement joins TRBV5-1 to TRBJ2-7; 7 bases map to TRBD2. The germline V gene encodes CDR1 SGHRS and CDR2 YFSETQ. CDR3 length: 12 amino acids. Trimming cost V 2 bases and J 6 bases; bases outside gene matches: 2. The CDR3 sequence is CASSFSGAEQYF. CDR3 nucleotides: TGCGCCAGCAGCTTCAGCGGGGCCGAGCAGTACTTC.

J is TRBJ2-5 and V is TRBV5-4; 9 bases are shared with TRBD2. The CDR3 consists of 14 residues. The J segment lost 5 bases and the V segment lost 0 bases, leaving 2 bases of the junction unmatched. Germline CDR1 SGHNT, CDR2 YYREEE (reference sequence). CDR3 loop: CASSLGGGVETQYF. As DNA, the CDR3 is TGTGCCAGCAGCTTGGGCGGGGGGGTGGAGACCCAGTACTTC.

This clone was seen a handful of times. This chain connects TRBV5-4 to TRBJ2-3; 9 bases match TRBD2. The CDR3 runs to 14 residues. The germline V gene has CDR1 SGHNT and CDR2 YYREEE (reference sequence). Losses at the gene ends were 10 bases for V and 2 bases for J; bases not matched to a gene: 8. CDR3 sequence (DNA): TGTGCCTACATGGCGGGGGGGTACACAGATACGCAGTATTTT. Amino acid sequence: CAYMAGGYTDTQYF.

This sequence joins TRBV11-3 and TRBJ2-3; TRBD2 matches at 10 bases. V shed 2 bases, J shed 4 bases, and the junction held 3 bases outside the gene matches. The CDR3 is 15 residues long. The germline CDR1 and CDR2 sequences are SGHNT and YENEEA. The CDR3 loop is CASSLSGRAADTQYF. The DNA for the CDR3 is TGTGCCAGCAGCTTAAGCGGGAGGGCGGCAGATACGCAGTATTTT.

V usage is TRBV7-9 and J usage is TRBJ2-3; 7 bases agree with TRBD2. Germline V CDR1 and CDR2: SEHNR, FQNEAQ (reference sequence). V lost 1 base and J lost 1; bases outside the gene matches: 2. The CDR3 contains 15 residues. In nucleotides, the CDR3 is TGTGCCAGCAGCTTAGGAACTAGCGGCACAGATACGCAGTATTTT. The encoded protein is CASSLGTSGTDTQYF.

The CDR3 DNA is TGCGCCAGCAGCCAGGGGACAGGGGGCTGGACTGAAGCTTTCTTT. Protein: CASSQGTGGWTEAFF. V usage is TRBV4-1 and J usage is TRBJ1-1, with 12 bases aligning to TRBD1. The CDR3 loop spans 15 amino acids. The junction had 4 bases not matched to a gene; V was cut back by 3 bases and J by 5 bases. From germline, CDR1 is MGHRA and CDR2 YSYEKL.

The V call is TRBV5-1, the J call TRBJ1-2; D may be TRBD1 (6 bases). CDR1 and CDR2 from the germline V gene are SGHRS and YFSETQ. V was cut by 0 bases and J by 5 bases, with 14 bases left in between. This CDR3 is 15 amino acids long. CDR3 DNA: TGCGCCAGCAGCTTGGCGTTTCAGGGGTATTATGGCTACACCTTC. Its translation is CASSLAFQGYYGYTF. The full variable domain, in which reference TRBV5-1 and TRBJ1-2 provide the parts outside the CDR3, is KAGVTQTPRYLIKTRGQQVTLSCSPISGHRSVSWYQQTPGQGLQFLFEYFSETQRNKGNFPGRFSGRQFSNSRSEMNVSTLELGDSALYLCASSLAFQGYYGYTFGSGTRLTVV.

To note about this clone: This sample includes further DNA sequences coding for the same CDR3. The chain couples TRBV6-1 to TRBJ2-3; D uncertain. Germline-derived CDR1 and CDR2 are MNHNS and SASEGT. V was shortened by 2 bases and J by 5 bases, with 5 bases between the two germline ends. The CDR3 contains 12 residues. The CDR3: CASSERVDTQYF. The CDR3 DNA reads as TGTGCCAGCAGTGAACGAGTAGATACGCAGTATTTT.

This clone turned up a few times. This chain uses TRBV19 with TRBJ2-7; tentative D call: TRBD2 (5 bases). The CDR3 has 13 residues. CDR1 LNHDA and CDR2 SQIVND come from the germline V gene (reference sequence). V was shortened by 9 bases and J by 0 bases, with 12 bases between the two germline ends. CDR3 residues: CASRRSDSYEQYF. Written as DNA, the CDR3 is TGTGCCAGCCGCCGTAGCGACTCCTACGAGCAGTACTTC.